This T cell receptor beta chain was profiled in a study of cytomegalovirus exposure and HLA in healthy donors. This clone has a single count. Per germline, CDR1 SGHTA and CDR2 FQGNSA. CDR3 length: 15 amino acids. V lost 1 base, J lost 4 bases, and 5 bases stayed unmatched. In the PCR, 60 Vbeta and 13 Jbeta primers were used. Assay used: immunoSEQ multiplex PCR; TCRdb lists only in-frame clones, some missing. Of around 80,000 clones listed, under 65% are singletons. Sequenced: PBMCs. The chain uses TRBV7-2 and TRBJ2-5; 8 bases map to TRBD2. This receptor was obtained from a male donor in good health and CMV-seropositive. The CDR3 bases are TGTGCCAGCAGCTTAGGGAGCGGGAGACTAGAGACCCAGTACTTC. Protein product: CASSLGSGRLETQYF.